Listed here are 23 T cell receptor beta chains from one sample, sequenced in a study of blood T cells in healthy people across ages. The second PCR ran roughly 6 to 12 cycles with a sample-barcoded 5' primer and J-beta primers. TCRdb used MiXCR to reprocess the 5' RACE reads, holding one entry per CDR3 protein. The sample has 1.5 million to 2 million distinct CDR3 sequences, roughly 49% seen once. Sequencing was carried out using blood. Source of these receptors: a woman in her forties in good health.

The genes are TRBV9 and TRBJ2-1; the match to TRBD2 covers 7 bases. The J segment lost 8 bases and the V segment lost 0 bases, leaving 11 bases of the junction unmatched. CDR1 is SGDLS, CDR2 YYNGEE, per germline. The CDR3 runs 16 residues. The CDR3 here is CASSVGPGPRGDEQFF. The CDR3 nucleotides are TGTGCCAGCAGCGTAGGTCCCGGGCCTCGGGGGGATGAGCAGTTCTTC.

The CDR3 is CASSVGEHKGDTQYF. As DNA, the CDR3 is TGCGCCAGCAGCGTGGGCGAACATAAGGGGGATACGCAGTATTTT. The V call is TRBV5-1, the J call TRBJ2-3; perhaps TRBD1 as D (5 bases). The CDR3 spans 15 residues. The V end lost 4 bases, the J end lost 6 bases, and 18 bases lay between the germline ends. Germline values: CDR1 SGHRS, CDR2 YFSETQ.

The chain is built from TRBV7-9 and TRBJ2-5, with D possibly being TRBD1 (6 bases). Germline V gene lookup returns CDR1 SEHNR and CDR2 FQNEAQ (reference sequence). Between the trimmed V and J ends, which lost 5 bases and 11 bases, there was a span of 18 bases. The CDR3 covers 13 residues. CDR3 sequence: CASSPRDTNEQYF. CDR3 bases: TGTGCCAGCAGCCCCAGGGACACTAATGAGCAGTACTTC.

This clonotype was seen repeatedly, ten times or more. The chain combines TRBV7-9 with TRBJ1-2, with D possibly being TRBD1 (6 bases). V lost 6 bases to trimming and J lost 1 base, with 9 bases between them. The CDR3 sequence is 13 residues long. Germline-derived CDR1 and CDR2 are SEHNR and FQNEAQ (reference sequence). This CDR3 reads CASSAQGNYGYTF. CDR3 bases: TGTGCCAGCAGTGCACAGGGTAACTATGGCTACACCTTC.

The chain combines TRBV6-6 with TRBJ1-5; D is uncertain. This CDR3 comprises 10 residues. Germline lookup yields CDR1 MNHNY and CDR2 SVGAGI (reference sequence). With 7 bases removed from V and 6 bases from J, the gap between germline ends came to 4 bases. CDR3 DNA sequence: TGTGCCAGCAACCTTCAGCCCCAGCATTTT. Encoded protein: CASNLQPQHF.

There are a few counts of this clonotype. The chain links TRBV28 to TRBJ2-7; TRBD1 might be the D (6 bases). The CDR3 totals 15 residues. V gave up 7 bases and J gave up 2 bases, with 18 bases separating them. Germline V CDR1 and CDR2: MDHEN, SYDVKM. CDR3 sequence (DNA): TGTGCCAGCACCCAGACCGGGACACCCACCTACGAGCAGTACTTC. Its translation: CASTQTGTPTYEQYF.

The V call is TRBV7-6, the J call TRBJ1-5; D gene unclear. The V gene lost 2 bases and the J gene lost 4 bases, with 9 bases spanning the gap. The CDR3 length is 14 residues. Germline V CDR1 and CDR2: SGHVS, FNYEAQ. CDR3 residues: CASSLRHSNQPQHF. For the CDR3, the DNA is TGTGCCAGCAGCTTAAGACACAGTAATCAGCCCCAGCATTTT.

A few counts support this clonotype. The rearrangement links TRBV25-1 to TRBJ2-7; tentative D call: TRBD1 (5 bases). The V gene lost 8 bases and the J gene lost 4 bases, with 15 bases spanning the gap. CDR1 is MGHDK, CDR2 SYGVNS, per germline. The CDR3 has 13 amino acids. The CDR3 DNA reads TGTGCCAGCGGCCCAGGGCTCGGGTACGAGCAGTACTTC. It codes for CASGPGLGYEQYF.

This clonotype was counted many times. The gene calls are TRBV7-2 and TRBJ2-7; D gene ambiguous. V shed 4 bases and J shed 6 bases, with 10 bases lying between them. The CDR3 spans 12 residues. CDR1 is SGHTA and CDR2 is FQGNSA in the germline V gene. The CDR3 nucleotides read TGTGCCAGCAGCTATGACACCGTCGAGCAGTACTTC. Protein: CASSYDTVEQYF.

This clonotype has just one count. This chain uses TRBV6-2 or TRBV6-3 with TRBJ2-1, with 10 bases matching TRBD2. With 2 bases clipped from V and 4 bases from J, the junction kept 5 bases outside the gene matches. CDR1 MNHEY and CDR2 SVGEGT come from the germline V gene. The CDR3 loop spans 16 amino acids. The CDR3 bases are TGTGCCAGCAGTTACCAGAGCGGGGGGGCTTACAATGAGCAGTTCTTC. Translated: CASSYQSGGAYNEQFF.

A few counts support this clonotype. It may be a read error: a sequence one base away is much more abundant. This rearrangement joins TRBV7-9 to TRBJ2-1; 7 bases are shared with TRBD1. The CDR3 is made up of 18 amino acids. V shed 5 bases and J 1 base; nucleotides not matched to a gene: 14. The V gene's germline CDR1 is SEHNR and CDR2 FQNEAQ (reference sequence). This CDR3 reads CASSQPITGVLSYNEQFF. CDR3 bases: TGTGCCAGCAGCCAGCCCATTACAGGGGTTCTTTCCTACAATGAGCAGTTCTTC.

The genes are TRBV7-9 and TRBJ2-7; 7 nucleotides align to TRBD2. The V and J ends lost 5 bases and 2 bases, in that order; junction bases with no gene match: 9. CDR1 SEHNR and CDR2 FQNEAQ come from the germline V gene (reference sequence). This CDR3 region has 15 residues. As DNA, the CDR3 is TGTGCCAGCAGCAGCGGGACTTTATCCCCCTACGAGCAGTACTTC. Translation: CASSSGTLSPYEQYF.

This clonotype was detected only a few times. The rearrangement uses TRBV7-2 and TRBJ2-7, with TRBD2 matching over 13 bases. Germline CDR1 SGHTA, CDR2 FQGNSA. V shed 5 bases, J shed 6 bases, and the junction held 7 bases outside the gene matches. The CDR3 covers 15 residues. The DNA of the CDR3 is TGTGCCAGCAGCCCATACGGACTAGCGGGAGTCGAGCAGTACTTC. It is translated as CASSPYGLAGVEQYF. Full variable domain (outside the CDR3, taken from reference TRBV7-2 and TRBJ2-7): GAGVSQSPSNKVTEKGKDVELRCDPISGHTALYWYRQSLGQGLEFLIYFQGNSAPDKSGLPSDRFSAERTGGSVSTLTIQRTQQEDSAVYLCASSPYGLAGVEQYFGPGTRLTVT.

This clonotype was counted ten times or more. A read error may account for a junction end that differs from germline. This rearrangement joins TRBV5-1 to TRBJ1-2; D is unclear. Germline values: CDR1 SGHRS, CDR2 YFSETQ. CDR3 length: 11 amino acids. The CDR3 protein is CASSGNYGYTF. The CDR3 nucleotides read TGTGCCAGCAGCGGGAACTATGGCTACACCTTC.

This clonotype was seen more than once but under ten times. V is TRBV28 and J is TRBJ2-7; D perhaps matches TRBD1 (6 bases). Trimming cost V 1 base and J 4 bases, with 8 bases left between them. CDR1 and CDR2 (germline): MDHEN, SYDVKM. The CDR3 spans 13 residues. Written as DNA, the CDR3 is TGTGCCAGCAGTTTATCGGACAGATACGAGCAGTACTTC. Amino acid sequence: CASSLSDRYEQYF.

The chain links TRBV7-2 to TRBJ2-7; D is possibly TRBD1 or TRBD2 (5 bases each). This CDR3 is built from 15 residues. Looked up from germline, CDR1 is SGHTA and CDR2 is FQGNSA. V was trimmed by 7 bases and J by 3 bases, leaving 19 bases between them. The CDR3 bases are TGTGCCAGCAAAATCGGGACGGAGTTGTTCTACGAGCAGTACTTC. Its protein product is CASKIGTELFYEQYF.

V and J are TRBV4-1 and TRBJ2-3; 13 nucleotides match TRBD2. The trim removed 6 bases at V and 5 bases at J, leaving 8 bases unmatched. The germline gives CDR1 MGHRA, CDR2 YSYEKL. This CDR3 region has 16 residues. CDR3 region: CASRPGLAGRRDTQYF. The CDR3 DNA is TGCGCCAGCAGACCGGGACTAGCGGGGCGGCGAGATACGCAGTATTTT.

This clonotype was found a few times. The chain combines TRBV20-1 with TRBJ2-1; D gene ambiguous. CDR3 length: 14 amino acids. The ends were cut back, 2 bases at V and 1 base at J, with 9 bases in the middle. From germline, CDR1 is DFQATT and CDR2 SNEGSKA (reference sequence). CDR3 DNA: TGCAGTGCTAGATGGCCCGCTTCCTACAATGAGCAGTTCTTC. Translating it yields CSARWPASYNEQFF.

This chain uses TRBV20-1 with TRBJ1-2, with a tentative D call TRBD1 (5 bases). Germline assignment: CDR1 DFQATT and CDR2 SNEGSKA (reference sequence). V shed 5 bases and J shed 7 bases, with 11 bases lying between them. The CDR3 contains 11 residues. The CDR3 DNA reads as TGCAGTGCTCCGGGACCGGGTGGCTACACCTTC. Translated, it gives CSAPGPGGYTF.

The rearrangement links TRBV28 to TRBJ1-4, with no clear D. The V and J ends lost 3 bases and 5 bases respectively, with 10 bases between them. Per the germline V gene, CDR1 is MDHEN and CDR2 is SYDVKM. CDR3 length equals 14 residues. The CDR3 here is CASSFAAENEKLFF. DNA for the CDR3: TGTGCCAGCAGTTTTGCAGCCGAGAATGAAAAACTGTTTTTT.

V gene TRBV10-3 combines with J gene TRBJ2-4; the match to TRBD1 covers 11 bases. V was pared by 0 bases and J by 0 bases, with 10 bases of the junction left unmatched. The CDR3 spans 20 residues. Germline-derived CDR1 and CDR2 are ENHRY and SYGVKD. The CDR3 sequence: CAISESMGQGGSEAKNIQYF. DNA of the CDR3: TGTGCCATCAGTGAGTCGATGGGACAGGGGGGATCTGAAGCCAAAAACATTCAGTACTTC.

The sample holds many counts of this clonotype. The V and J genes are TRBV12-3 or TRBV12-4 and TRBJ2-4, with 8 bases lining up with TRBD1. The V gene end was trimmed by 5 bases and the J gene end by 1 base; junction bases not matched to a gene: 4. This CDR3 comprises 15 residues. CDR3 sequence: CASSPRTGAKNIQYF. The CDR3 DNA is TGTGCCAGCAGTCCTCGGACAGGGGCCAAAAACATTCAGTACTTC.

This chain uses TRBV12-3 or TRBV12-4 with TRBJ2-1; possible D gene TRBD2, 5 bases. The V end lost 3 bases, the J end lost 7 bases, and 10 bases lay between the germline ends. The CDR3 has 13 amino acids. CDR3 residues: CASSFGSSNEQFF. CDR3 DNA: TGTGCCAGCAGTTTTGGGAGTTCGAATGAGCAGTTCTTC.